The rows below give T cell receptor beta chains drawn from one sample of a study of blood T cell repertoires in COVID-19. Profiled with immunoSEQ multiplex PCR; TCRdb holds only in-frame clones, not every one. The table lists approximately 200,000 clones, about 84% of them singletons, with about 8.3% in the top ten. Sequenced sample: peripheral blood. The receptor source for this set is a woman of 80 years or more with COVID-19, enrolled during active disease. Each CDR3 is given with its conserved first and last residue. The order of the fields is V gene, J gene, D gene, clone size, CDR3 DNA, CDR3 protein. D genes are given only for firm matches. Expanded clones get a size class; other rows say once, few or many, or leave the size out.

TRBV5-5,TRBJ2-5,-,-,TGTGCCAGCAGCGAGCAAGGGGGCCAAGAGACCCAGTACTTC,CASSEQGGQETQYF
TRBV28,TRBJ1-1,TRBD1,-,TGTGCCAGCAGTCGACCCGGGACAGGGGGGACTGAAGCTTTCTTT,CASSRPGTGGTEAFF
TRBV29-1,TRBJ2-1,TRBD1,-,TGCAGCGCGGACAGGGCCGGCAAGCAGTTCTTC,CSADRAGKQFF
TRBV27,TRBJ1-5,TRBD1,-,TGTGCCAGCAGTGGACAGGGGAGCCGGCCCCAGCATTTT,CASSGQGSRPQHF
TRBV6-5,TRBJ1-5,TRBD1,-,TGTGCCAGCAGATTGGACAGGGGGGACAATCAGCCCCAGCATTTT,CASRLDRGDNQPQHF
TRBV3-1/TRBV3-2,TRBJ2-2,TRBD2,-,TGTGCCAGCAGCCCCTCCCCCGGGAGGCCCACCGGGGAGCTGTTTTTT,CASSPSPGRPTGELFF
TRBV10-3,TRBJ1-1,-,-,TGTGCCATCAGCCTAACAGTGAACACTGAAGCTTTCTTT,CAISLTVNTEAFF
TRBV19,TRBJ2-7,TRBD2,-,TGTGCCAGTAGCCCCGTAGCGGGAGGGCCCTTCAGCTACGAGCAGTACTTC,CASSPVAGGPFSYEQYF
TRBV10-2,TRBJ2-5,TRBD2,once,TGCGCCAGCAGTGTAGGCGGGGGGGCCGGGGAGACCCAGTACTTC,CASSVGGGAGETQYF
TRBV5-1,TRBJ2-1,TRBD1,-,TGCGCCAGCAGCCCGACAGGGGGTGTCGATGAGCAGTTCTTC,CASSPTGGVDEQFF
TRBV5-1,TRBJ2-7,TRBD2,-,TGCGCCAGCAGCTTGCCCGGGAGGACCGAGCAGTACTTC,CASSLPGRTEQYF
TRBV29-1,TRBJ1-1,-,-,TGCAGCGTAACAGAGAACACTGAAGCTTTCTTT,CSVTENTEAFF
TRBV7-3,TRBJ1-6,-,-,TGTGCCAGCAGCTTAAGGGGAGCCGGCAATTCACCCCTCCACTTT,CASSLRGAGNSPLHF
TRBV6-5,TRBJ2-1,TRBD1,-,TGTGCCAGCAGTTGGACAGGGATAGGGAATGAGCAGTTCTTC,CASSWTGIGNEQFF
TRBV23-1,TRBJ1-3,-,-,TGCGCCAGCAGTCAGCGGGGGTACCTTGGAAACACCATATATTTT,CASSQRGYLGNTIYF
TRBV9,TRBJ1-1,-,few,TGTGCCAGCAGCGTCCAGGGCATGAACACTGAAGCTTTCTTT,CASSVQGMNTEAFF
TRBV28,TRBJ1-5,-,-,TGTGCCAGCAGTTCGCGGGCGCGCAATCAGCCCCAGCATTTT,CASSSRARNQPQHF
TRBV2,TRBJ1-5,-,-,TGTGCCAGCAGTCCCGGGATAAATCAGCCCCAGCATTTT,CASSPGINQPQHF
TRBV19,TRBJ1-5,-,-,TGTGCCAGCAGCGACCTACCAAGGCAGCCCCAGCATTTT,CASSDLPRQPQHF
TRBV2,TRBJ1-4,-,-,TGTGCCAGCAGTCCATCGGTCGCAACTAATGAAAAACTGTTTTTT,CASSPSVATNEKLFF
TRBV7-2,TRBJ2-2,-,-,TGTGCCAGCAGCTTCAACTGGAACACCGGGGAGCTGTTTTTT,CASSFNWNTGELFF
TRBV15,TRBJ2-2,-,-,TGTGCCACCAGCAGCTCTGGGCGTAGGTCCGGGGAGCTGTTTTTT,CATSSSGRRSGELFF
TRBV3-1/TRBV3-2,TRBJ1-6,-,-,TGTGCAGGGTCCAAGGGAGCGGGTTCACCCCTCCACTTT,CAGSKGAGSPLHF
TRBV11-1,TRBJ1-6,TRBD1,-,TGTGCCAGCACCCGGGACAGGAGTACACCCCTCCACTTT,CASTRDRSTPLHF
TRBV3-1/TRBV3-2,TRBJ2-5,TRBD2,-,TGTGCCAGCAGCCTTTTTCCCCCGGGACTAGCGGGCCAAGAGACCCAGTACTTC,CASSLFPPGLAGQETQYF
TRBV29-1,TRBJ2-7,TRBD1,-,TGCAGCGCCGAGGGGGGACAGGGCGGCTACGAGCAGTACTTC,CSAEGGQGGYEQYF
TRBV29-1,TRBJ1-1,-,-,TGCAGCGCATTCCGGAACACTGAAGCTTTCTTT,CSAFRNTEAFF
TRBV6-5,TRBJ1-1,-,-,TGTGCCAGCAGTTACGCAGGGGTGAACACTGAAGCTTTCTTT,CASSYAGVNTEAFF
TRBV5-5,TRBJ1-1,-,-,TGTGCCAGCAGCGACCTCAGGGTTGACGGTGAAGCTTTCTTT,CASSDLRVDGEAFF
TRBV28,TRBJ1-2,TRBD1,-,TGTGCCAGCAGCTCTAGGACAGGCGCTAAATTC,CASSSRTGAKF
TRBV6-6,TRBJ2-1,-,-,TGTGCCAGCAGATCCCACAGCGGCGATGAGCAGTTCTTC,CASRSHSGDEQFF
TRBV6-5,TRBJ1-3,-,-,TGTGCCAGCAGTTACTCCTTCGGCTCTGGAAACACCATATATTTT,CASSYSFGSGNTIYF
TRBV19,TRBJ2-1,-,-,TGTGCCAGCTTCGGGGGCTCCTACAATGAGCAGTTCTTC,CASFGGSYNEQFF
TRBV10-3,TRBJ2-2,-,few,TGTGCAGGAGGGGGGGCCGGGGAGCTGTTTTTT,CAGGGAGELFF
TRBV5-1,TRBJ2-1,-,-,TGCGCCAGCAGCAGTCCGGGCTCCTACAATGAGCAGTTCTTC,CASSSPGSYNEQFF
TRBV25-1,TRBJ1-5,-,-,TGTGCCAGCAGTGGCAGGGATTTTCAGCCCCAGCATTTT,CASSGRDFQPQHF
TRBV27,TRBJ1-1,-,-,TGTGCCAGTCAACTCGGTCGGGGTGGGAACACTGAAGCTTTCTTT,CASQLGRGGNTEAFF
TRBV7-3,TRBJ2-7,TRBD2,-,TGTGCCAGCAGCTTAGCAGCGGGAGGTCGGGGGTACGAGCAGTACTTC,CASSLAAGGRGYEQYF
TRBV7-6,TRBJ1-1,TRBD1,-,TGTGCCAGCAGCTTGACAGGGGCCGGCGGTGGGGCTTTCTTT,CASSLTGAGGGAFF
TRBV7-6,TRBJ1-2,TRBD1,-,TGTGCCAGCAGCCCACCCTTTGGGACAGGGGACTATGGCTACACCTTC,CASSPPFGTGDYGYTF
TRBV28,TRBJ2-7,TRBD1,-,TGTGCCAGCAGCAGGGGGTACGAGCAGTACTTC,CASSRGYEQYF
TRBV2,TRBJ1-2,-,-,TGTGCCAGCAGCGGGGAGAGCTATGGCTACACCTTC,CASSGESYGYTF
TRBV9,TRBJ2-1,TRBD2,-,TGTGCCAGCAGCGAATCTAGCGGTCGCTACAATGAGCAGTTCTTC,CASSESSGRYNEQFF
TRBV28,TRBJ2-3,-,once,TGTGCCAGCACCCCTCTAGCTCCGTATACGCAGTATTTT,CASTPLAPYTQYF
TRBV9,TRBJ2-3,-,-,TGTGCCAGCAGCGTTGCTAGCCCAGATACGCAGTATTTT,CASSVASPDTQYF
TRBV9,TRBJ1-1,-,-,TGTGCCAGCAGCGTAGAGGCGTCGGCAGGGGAAGCTTTCTTT,CASSVEASAGEAFF
TRBV19,TRBJ2-1,TRBD2,-,TGTGCCAGTAGCCGCGGGGGGACCTACAATGAGCAGTTCTTC,CASSRGGTYNEQFF
TRBV16,TRBJ2-5,-,-,TGTGCCAGCAGCCCAACAGCAGCTCAAGAGACCCAGTACTTC,CASSPTAAQETQYF
TRBV19,TRBJ2-7,TRBD1,-,TGTGCCAGTAGTACGCTCGCTCAGGGGGACGAGCAGTACTTC,CASSTLAQGDEQYF
TRBV4-1,TRBJ1-5,-,-,TGCGCCAGCAGCCAAGCAATTCGGAATCAGCCCCAGCATTTT,CASSQAIRNQPQHF